Listed below are T cell receptor beta chains from one sample, sequenced in a study of spatial heterogeneity in lung cancer. MiXCR, run by TCRdb on the 5' RACE reads, gives a single entry per CDR3 protein. This sample has nearly 25,000 distinct CDR3 sequences; 8.8% occur once, and the top ten carry 7.7%. The sequenced sample was lung tumor tissue, obtained at surgery. Every receptor here comes from a male donor with early-stage non-small cell lung cancer. The CDR3 runs from the conserved cysteine through the conserved F or W. Each record gives: clone size, CDR3 length, D gene, V gene, J gene, CDR3 DNA, CDR3 protein. The D gene is left open where the match is weak. Clone sizes are given selectively: once, few, many, or a class where the clone is expanded.

>many|14|TRBD1|TRBV4-2|TRBJ2-7
TGTGCCAGCAGCCCCCTGGGGACAGCTTACGAGCAGTACTTC
CASSPLGTAYEQYF
>few|15|TRBD2|TRBV27|TRBJ2-5
TGTGCCAGCAGCCCACGACTAGCGGGGGTTGAGACCCAGTACTTC
CASSPRLAGVETQYF
>many|14|.|TRBV11-2|TRBJ1-2
TGTGCCAGCAGCTTTCCGGGGTCAGGCTATGGCTACACCTTC
CASSFPGSGYGYTF
>many|14|.|TRBV20-1|TRBJ2-7
TGCAGTGCGGGGGACTCCCTGAGCTCCTACGAGCAGTACTTC
CSAGDSLSSYEQYF
>.|15|TRBD2|TRBV5-1|TRBJ2-1
TGCGCCAGCAGCACGAAGCGGGGGGACTACAATGAGCAGTTCTTC
CASSTKRGDYNEQFF
>many|14|.|TRBV7-9|TRBJ1-6
TGTGCCAGCAGCGCCGGACGGTATAATTCACCCCTCCACTTT
CASSAGRYNSPLHF
>many|14|.|TRBV9|TRBJ2-7
TGTGCCAGCAGCGTCAATCCGCAGTCCTACGAGCAGTACTTC
CASSVNPQSYEQYF
>.|14|TRBD1|TRBV28|TRBJ2-1
TGTGCCAGCAGTACTGGGACAGTTAACAATGAGCAGTTCTTC
CASSTGTVNNEQFF
>.|14|.|TRBV6-2/TRBV6-3|TRBJ1-5
TGTGCCAGCAGTTTTGTTACACGGAGTCAGCCCCAGCATTTT
CASSFVTRSQPQHF
>few|17|.|TRBV9|TRBJ2-5
TGTGCCAGCAGCAAGCAGACTGGGACACCGGAGGGGGAGACCCAGTACTTC
CASSKQTGTPEGETQYF
>many|13|.|TRBV28|TRBJ2-7
TGTGCCAGCACCAGATTCCAGGGGTCCGAGCAGTACTTC
CASTRFQGSEQYF
>many|12|.|TRBV18|TRBJ2-7
TGTGCCAGCTCAGGATCGACCTACGAGCAGTACTTC
CASSGSTYEQYF
>few|16|.|TRBV7-9|TRBJ2-3
TGTGCCAGCAGCTTTCTGCGGTGGGGGAGCACAGATACGCAGTATTTT
CASSFLRWGSTDTQYF
>many|13|.|TRBV7-8|TRBJ2-1
TGTGCCAGCAGCTTAGAAAGCTACAATGAGCAGTTCTTC
CASSLESYNEQFF
>many|15|TRBD2|TRBV7-2|TRBJ2-7
TGTGCCAGCAGCTTCACCGCGGGAGACTCCTACGAGCAGTACTTC
CASSFTAGDSYEQYF
>few|11|.|TRBV20-1|TRBJ2-1
TGCAGTGCTCCCGGACGGACGCAGCAGTTCTTC
CSAPGRTQQFF
>many|10|.|TRBV20-1|TRBJ2-5
TGCAGTGCTCACCAAGAGACCCAGTACTTC
CSAHQETQYF
>many|15|.|TRBV5-1|TRBJ2-2
TGCGCCAGCAGCTTGGGAGTTTCGGGCACCGGGGAGCTGTTTTTT
CASSLGVSGTGELFF
>.|17|.|TRBV18|TRBJ2-4
TGTGCCAGCTCAGACCAAATGGGACAACAAGCCAAAAACATTCAGTACTTC
CASSDQMGQQAKNIQYF
>few|13|TRBD1|TRBV5-5|TRBJ1-2
TGTGCCAGCGCCGTGGGACAGAGCTATGGCTACACCTTC
CASAVGQSYGYTF
>many|14|TRBD2|TRBV5-1|TRBJ2-3
TGCGCCAGCAGCTTGGCGGGGGGGCCTGATACGCAGTATTTT
CASSLAGGPDTQYF
>many|13|.|TRBV11-2|TRBJ1-1
TGTGCCAGCAGCTTTTCAGGGGACACTGAAGCTTTCTTT
CASSFSGDTEAFF
>medium-sized|12|.|TRBV25-1|TRBJ2-7
TGTGCCAGCACGGACCGCGTCTACGAGCAGTACTTC
CASTDRVYEQYF
>many|12|.|TRBV6-6|TRBJ1-2
TGTGCCAGCAGTTACTCCCCAGGGGGCTACACCTTC
CASSYSPGGYTF
>few|13|.|TRBV9|TRBJ1-1
TGTGCCAGCAGCGTAACTCTCAACACTGAAGCTTTCTTT
CASSVTLNTEAFF
>.|15|.|TRBV6-5|TRBJ2-2
TGTGCCAGCAGTTACTACAGGGTCGGCAGGGGGGAGCTGTTTTTT
CASSYYRVGRGELFF
>once|14|TRBD1|TRBV11-1|TRBJ2-5
TGTGCCAGCAGCGGCAGGGGGATGGGAGAGACCCAGTACTTC
CASSGRGMGETQYF
>medium-sized|12|.|TRBV11-2|TRBJ2-7
TGTGCCAGCAGCTCCCTTAGGGACGGCTTTTTTTTC
CASSSLRDGFFF
>many|15|.|TRBV5-1|TRBJ2-2
TGCGCCAGCAGCTTTAGGGACCCTAACACCGGGGAGCTGTTTTTT
CASSFRDPNTGELFF
>many|13|.|TRBV24-1|TRBJ2-3
TGTGCCACCAGTGACGGCAAGTTAGATACGCAGTATTTT
CATSDGKLDTQYF
>many|13|.|TRBV4-2|TRBJ1-5
TGTGCCAGCAGCCAAGATCAAGTACAGCCCCAGCATTTT
CASSQDQVQPQHF
>many|11|.|TRBV20-1|TRBJ1-1
TGCAGTGCTAAAGTGTACACTGAAGCTTTCTTT
CSAKVYTEAFF
>.|15|TRBD1|TRBV7-9|TRBJ2-5
TGTGCCAGCAGCCCCGGACAGGTTGTCCAAGAGACCCAGTACTTC
CASSPGQVVQETQYF
>many|17|TRBD1|TRBV19|TRBJ1-5
TGTGCCAGTAGTATAGATGGCCGGACAGGGGTCAATCAGCCCCAGCATTTT
CASSIDGRTGVNQPQHF
>many|16|TRBD2|TRBV4-2|TRBJ2-1
TGTGCCAGCAGCCGAGATAGCGGGTTGTCCTACAATGAGCAGTTCTTC
CASSRDSGLSYNEQFF